This T cell receptor (beta chain) appears in the sequencing data of a study of blood T cell repertoires in COVID-19. Clones were read by immunoSEQ multiplex PCR, and TCRdb kept only the in-frame ones, dropping some. The data contain 85,000 to 130,000 clones, roughly 89% of them singletons. This receptor was taken from a human donor in a cohort sampled during active COVID-19. Sequenced sample: peripheral blood.

The CDR3 here is CASSWDREDYEQYF. As DNA, the CDR3 is TGTGCCAGCAGCTGGGACAGGGAAGACTACGAGCAGTACTTC. The chain uses TRBV28 and TRBJ2-7; 9 nucleotides line up with TRBD1. The ends lost 6 bases at V and 3 bases at J; junction bases unmatched: 6. The CDR3 runs 14 residues. The germline V gene has CDR1 MDHEN and CDR2 SYDVKM.